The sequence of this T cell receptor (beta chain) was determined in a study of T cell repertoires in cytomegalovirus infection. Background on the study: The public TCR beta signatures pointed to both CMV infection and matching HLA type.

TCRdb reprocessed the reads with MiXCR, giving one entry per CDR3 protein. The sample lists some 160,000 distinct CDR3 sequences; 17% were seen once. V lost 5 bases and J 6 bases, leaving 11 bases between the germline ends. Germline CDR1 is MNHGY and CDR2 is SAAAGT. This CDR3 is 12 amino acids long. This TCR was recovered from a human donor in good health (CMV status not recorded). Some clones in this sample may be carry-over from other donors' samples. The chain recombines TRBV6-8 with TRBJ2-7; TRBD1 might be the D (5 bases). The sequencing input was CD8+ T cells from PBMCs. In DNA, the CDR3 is TGTGCCAGCAGTCATCAGGGTGGCGAGCAGTACTTC. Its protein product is CASSHQGGEQYF.